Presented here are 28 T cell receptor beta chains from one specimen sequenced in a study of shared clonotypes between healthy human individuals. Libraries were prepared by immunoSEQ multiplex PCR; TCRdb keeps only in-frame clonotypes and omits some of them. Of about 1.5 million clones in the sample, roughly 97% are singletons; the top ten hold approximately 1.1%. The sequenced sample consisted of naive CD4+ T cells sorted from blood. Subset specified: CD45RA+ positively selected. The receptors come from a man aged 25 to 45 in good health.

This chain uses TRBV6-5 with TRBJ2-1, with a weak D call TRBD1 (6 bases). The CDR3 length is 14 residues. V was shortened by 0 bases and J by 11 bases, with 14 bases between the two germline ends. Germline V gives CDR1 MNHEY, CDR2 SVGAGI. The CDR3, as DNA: TGTGCCAGCAGTTACTCTACTTCACAGGGCAAGCAGTTCTTC. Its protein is CASSYSTSQGKQFF.

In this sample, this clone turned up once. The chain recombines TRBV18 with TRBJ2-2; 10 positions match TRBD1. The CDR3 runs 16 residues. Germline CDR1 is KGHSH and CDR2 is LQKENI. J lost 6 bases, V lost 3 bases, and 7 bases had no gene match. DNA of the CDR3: TGTGCCAGCTCACCGCGGGACAGGGGTAAATCCGGGGAGCTGTTTTTT. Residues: CASSPRDRGKSGELFF.

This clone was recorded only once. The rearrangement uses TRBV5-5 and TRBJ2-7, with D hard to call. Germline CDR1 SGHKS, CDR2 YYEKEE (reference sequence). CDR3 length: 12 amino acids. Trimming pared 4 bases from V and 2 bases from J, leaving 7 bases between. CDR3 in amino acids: CASSPLPYEQYF. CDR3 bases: TGTGCCAGCAGCCCCCTCCCCTACGAGCAGTACTTC.

CDR3 DNA sequence: TGCGCCAGCAGCTTACAGGGTGGAGAGACCGGGGAGCTGTTTTTT. It yields the protein CASSLQGGETGELFF. The chain links TRBV5-1 to TRBJ2-2, with a tentative D call TRBD1 (6 bases). Deletions cut 2 bases from V and 5 bases from J, with 13 bases between. The germline CDR1 and CDR2 sequences are SGHRS and YFSETQ. The CDR3 length is 15 residues.

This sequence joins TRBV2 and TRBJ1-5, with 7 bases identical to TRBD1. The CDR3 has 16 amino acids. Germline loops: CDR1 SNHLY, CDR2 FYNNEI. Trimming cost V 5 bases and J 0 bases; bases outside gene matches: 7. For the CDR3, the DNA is TGTGCCAGCAGTCGACAGGGAGGGTATAGCAATCAGCCCCAGCATTTT. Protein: CASSRQGGYSNQPQHF.

CDR3 loop: CASSVVGMSGTDTQYF. The CDR3, as DNA: TGTGCCAGCAGCGTAGTGGGGATGTCGGGCACAGATACGCAGTATTTT. V gene TRBV9 combines with J gene TRBJ2-3, with unresolved D. The germline gives CDR1 SGDLS, CDR2 YYNGEE. The CDR3 length is 16 residues. V gave up 0 bases and J gave up 1 base, with 12 bases separating them.

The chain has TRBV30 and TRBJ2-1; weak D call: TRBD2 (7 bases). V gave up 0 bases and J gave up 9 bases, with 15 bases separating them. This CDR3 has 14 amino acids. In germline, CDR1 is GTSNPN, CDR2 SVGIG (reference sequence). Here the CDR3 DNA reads TGTGCCTGGAGTGTACTAGCGCAAGGGGGTGAGCAGTTCTTC. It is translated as CAWSVLAQGGEQFF.

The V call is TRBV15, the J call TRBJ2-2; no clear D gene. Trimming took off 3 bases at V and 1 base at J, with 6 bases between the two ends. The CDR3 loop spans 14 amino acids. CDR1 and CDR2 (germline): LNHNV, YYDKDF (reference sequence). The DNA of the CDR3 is TGTGCCACCAGCAGGCTAGGGAACACCGGGGAGCTGTTTTTT. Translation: CATSRLGNTGELFF.

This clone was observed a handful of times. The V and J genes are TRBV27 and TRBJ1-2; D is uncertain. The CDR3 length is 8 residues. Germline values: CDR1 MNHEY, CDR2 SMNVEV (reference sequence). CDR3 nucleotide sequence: TGTCTCCAAACAGACTACACCTTC. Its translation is CLQTDYTF.

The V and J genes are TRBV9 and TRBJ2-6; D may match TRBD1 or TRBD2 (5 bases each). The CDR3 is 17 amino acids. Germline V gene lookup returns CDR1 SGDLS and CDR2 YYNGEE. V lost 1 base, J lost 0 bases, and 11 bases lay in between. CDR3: CASSVKGTNSGANVLTF. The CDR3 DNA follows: TGTGCCAGCAGCGTAAAGGGGACGAACTCTGGGGCCAACGTCCTGACTTTC.

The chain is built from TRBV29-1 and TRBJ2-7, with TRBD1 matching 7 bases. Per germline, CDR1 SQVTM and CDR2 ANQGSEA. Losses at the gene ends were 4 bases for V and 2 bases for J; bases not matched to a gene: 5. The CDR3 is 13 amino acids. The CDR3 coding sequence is TGCAGCGTTGCGCCTGGGACAGCCTACGAGCAGTACTTC. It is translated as CSVAPGTAYEQYF.

CDR3 DNA: TGTGCCAGCAGCTCTGGATCCATTTACGACGCGGAGCAGTACTTC. Its protein is CASSSGSIYDAEQYF. The V call is TRBV9, the J call TRBJ2-7; D is undetermined. CDR3 length: 15 amino acids. Germline V lookup: CDR1 SGDLS, CDR2 YYNGEE. V lost 4 bases and J 7 bases, leaving 21 bases between the germline ends.

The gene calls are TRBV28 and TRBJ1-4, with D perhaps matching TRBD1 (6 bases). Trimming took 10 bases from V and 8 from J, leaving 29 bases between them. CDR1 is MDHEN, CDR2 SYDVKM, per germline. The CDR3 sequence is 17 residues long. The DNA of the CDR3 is TGTGCCAACAAAATCCCCTGGCCGGCAGGAGGGGGAGAAAAACTGTTTTTT. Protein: CANKIPWPAGGGEKLFF.

The CDR3 loop reads CASSSGTPEAFF. CDR3 DNA: TGTGCCAGCAGCTCCGGCACGCCTGAAGCTTTCTTT. The V and J genes are TRBV5-6 and TRBJ1-1, with D uncertain. Germline loops: CDR1 SGHDT, CDR2 YYEEEE. Deletions cut 3 bases from V and 6 bases from J, with 9 bases between. The CDR3 is 12 amino acids. Complete variable domain (other parts from reference TRBV5-6 and TRBJ1-1): DAGVTQSPTHLIKTRGQQVTLRCSPKSGHDTVSWYQQALGQGPQFIFQYYEEEERQRGNFPDRFSGHQFPNYSSELNVNALLLGDSALYLCASSSGTPEAFFGQGTRLTVV.

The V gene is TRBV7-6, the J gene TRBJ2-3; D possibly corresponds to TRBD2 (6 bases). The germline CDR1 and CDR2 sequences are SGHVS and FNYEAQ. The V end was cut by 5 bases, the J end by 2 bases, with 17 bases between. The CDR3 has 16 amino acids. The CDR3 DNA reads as TGTGCCAGCAGCCGCGCCGGGGGAGTCCACACAGATACGCAGTATTTT. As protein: CASSRAGGVHTDTQYF.

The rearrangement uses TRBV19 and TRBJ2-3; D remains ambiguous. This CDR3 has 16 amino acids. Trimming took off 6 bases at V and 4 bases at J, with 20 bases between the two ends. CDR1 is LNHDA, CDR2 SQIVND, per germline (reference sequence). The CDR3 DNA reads TGTGCCAGTAGCATAACCCGGCTTACAAGTGCAGATACGCAGTATTTT. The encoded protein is CASSITRLTSADTQYF.

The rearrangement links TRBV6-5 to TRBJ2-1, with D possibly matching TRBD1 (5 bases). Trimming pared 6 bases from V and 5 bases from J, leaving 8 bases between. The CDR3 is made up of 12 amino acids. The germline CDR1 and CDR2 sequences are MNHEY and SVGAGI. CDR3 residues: CASSLQDNEQFF. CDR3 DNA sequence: TGTGCCAGCAGCCTACAGGACAATGAGCAGTTCTTC.

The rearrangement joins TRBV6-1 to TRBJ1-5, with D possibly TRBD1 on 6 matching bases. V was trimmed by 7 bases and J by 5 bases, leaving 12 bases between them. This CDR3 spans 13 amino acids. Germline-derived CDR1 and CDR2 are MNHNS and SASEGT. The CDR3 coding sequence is TGTGCCAGCAAAGGGGGTGGAGATCAGCCCCAGCATTTT. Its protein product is CASKGGGDQPQHF.

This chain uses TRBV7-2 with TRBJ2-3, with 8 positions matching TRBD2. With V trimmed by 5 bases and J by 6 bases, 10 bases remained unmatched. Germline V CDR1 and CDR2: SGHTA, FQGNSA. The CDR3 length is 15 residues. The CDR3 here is CASSTTGTRMDTQYF. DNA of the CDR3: TGTGCCAGCAGCACCACCGGGACTAGGATGGATACGCAGTATTTT.

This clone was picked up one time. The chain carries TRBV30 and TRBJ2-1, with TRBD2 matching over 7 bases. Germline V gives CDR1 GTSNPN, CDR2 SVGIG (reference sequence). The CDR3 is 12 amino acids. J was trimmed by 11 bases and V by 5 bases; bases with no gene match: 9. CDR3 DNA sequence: TGTGCCTGGGCCCAGTCGGGACTAAAGCAGTTCTTC. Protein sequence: CAWAQSGLKQFF.

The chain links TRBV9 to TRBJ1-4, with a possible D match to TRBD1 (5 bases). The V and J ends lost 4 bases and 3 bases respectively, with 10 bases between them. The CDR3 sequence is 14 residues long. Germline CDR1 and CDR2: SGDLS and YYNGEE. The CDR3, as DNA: TGTGCCAGCAGCCCCGGGACGTCTAATGAAAAACTGTTTTTT. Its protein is CASSPGTSNEKLFF.

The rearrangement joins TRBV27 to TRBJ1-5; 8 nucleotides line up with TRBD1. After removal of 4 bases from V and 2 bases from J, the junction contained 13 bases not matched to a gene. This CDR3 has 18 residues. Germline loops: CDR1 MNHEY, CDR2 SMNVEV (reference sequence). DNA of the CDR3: TGTGCCAGCAGTTCCTGGCCGGCGACAGGGGAAGGCAATCAGCCCCAGCATTTT. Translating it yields CASSSWPATGEGNQPQHF.

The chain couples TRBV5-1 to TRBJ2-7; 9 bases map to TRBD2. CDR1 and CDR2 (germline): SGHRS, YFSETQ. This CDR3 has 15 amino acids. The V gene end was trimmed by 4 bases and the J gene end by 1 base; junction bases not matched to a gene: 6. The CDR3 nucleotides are TGCGCCAGCAGCCCCCTAGCGGGACAGTCCTACGAGCAGTACTTC. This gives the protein CASSPLAGQSYEQYF.

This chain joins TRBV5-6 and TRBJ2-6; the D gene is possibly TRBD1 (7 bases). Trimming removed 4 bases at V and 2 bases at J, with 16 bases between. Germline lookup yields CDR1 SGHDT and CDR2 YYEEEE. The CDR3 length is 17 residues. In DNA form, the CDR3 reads TGTGCCAGCAGCCCTGTTGGCAGGGGGGCTGGGGCCAACGTCCTGACTTTC. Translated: CASSPVGRGAGANVLTF. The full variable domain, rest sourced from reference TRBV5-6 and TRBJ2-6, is DAGVTQSPTHLIKTRGQQVTLRCSPKSGHDTVSWYQQALGQGPQFIFQYYEEEERQRGNFPDRFSGHQFPNYSSELNVNALLLGDSALYLCASSPVGRGAGANVLTFGAGSRLTVL.

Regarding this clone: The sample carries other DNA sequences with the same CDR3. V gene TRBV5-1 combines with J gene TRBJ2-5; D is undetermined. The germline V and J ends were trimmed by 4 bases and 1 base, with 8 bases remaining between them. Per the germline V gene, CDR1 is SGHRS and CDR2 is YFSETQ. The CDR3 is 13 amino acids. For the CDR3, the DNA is TGCGCCAGCAGCCCTAGTAGCCAAGAGACCCAGTACTTC. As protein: CASSPSSQETQYF.

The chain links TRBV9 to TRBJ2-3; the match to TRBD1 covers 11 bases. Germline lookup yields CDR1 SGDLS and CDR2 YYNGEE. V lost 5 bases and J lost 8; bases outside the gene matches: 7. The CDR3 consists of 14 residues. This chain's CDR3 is CASRGQGAGGTQYF. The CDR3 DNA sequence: TGTGCCAGCAGAGGACAGGGGGCTGGAGGTACGCAGTATTTT. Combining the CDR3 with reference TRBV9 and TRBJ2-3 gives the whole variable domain DSGVTQTPKHLITATGQRVTLRCSPRSGDLSVYWYQQSLDQGLQFLIQYYNGEERAKGNILERFSAQQFPDLHSELNLSSLELGDSALYFCASRGQGAGGTQYFGPGTRLTVL.

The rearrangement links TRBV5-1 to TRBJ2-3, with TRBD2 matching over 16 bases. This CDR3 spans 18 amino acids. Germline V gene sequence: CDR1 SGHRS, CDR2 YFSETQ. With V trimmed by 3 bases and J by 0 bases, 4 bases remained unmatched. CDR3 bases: TGCGCCAGCAGCTCGGGACTAGCGGGAGGGCCCAGCACAGATACGCAGTATTTT. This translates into CASSSGLAGGPSTDTQYF.

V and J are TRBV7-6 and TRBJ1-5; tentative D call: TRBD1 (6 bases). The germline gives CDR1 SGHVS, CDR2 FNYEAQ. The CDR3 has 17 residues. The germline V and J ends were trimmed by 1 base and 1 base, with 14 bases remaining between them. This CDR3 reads CASSLGTATGSNQPQHF. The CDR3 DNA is TGTGCCAGCAGCTTAGGGACAGCCACGGGAAGCAATCAGCCCCAGCATTTT. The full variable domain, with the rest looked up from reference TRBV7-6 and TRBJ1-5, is GAGVSQSPRYKVTKRGQDVALRCDPISGHVSLYWYRQALGQGPEFLTYFNYEAQQDKSGLPNDRFSAERPEGSISTLTIQRTEQRDSAMYRCASSLGTATGSNQPQHFGDGTRLSIL.